These T cell receptor beta chains were read from a single sample in a study of OX40 agonist ivuxolimab in advanced cancers. Sequenced by immunoSEQ multiplex PCR; TCRdb stores in-frame clones only, minus some. The sample includes 55,000 to 75,000 clones, around 80% of them seen just once. Sequences were derived from CD4+ or CD8+ T cells sorted from blood, sampled in a trial of the OX40 agonist ivuxolimab. All receptors derive from an adult with an advanced solid tumor such as melanoma, head and neck, liver or kidney cancer. The CDR3 runs from the conserved cysteine through the conserved F or W. Each record gives: CDR3 protein, CDR3 DNA, D gene, J gene, V gene, clone size. The D gene is left open where the match is weak. Not every row has a clone size; where given, it reads once, few, many or a size class.

CDR3: CASSIKNEQFF
DNA: TGTGCCAGTAGTATTAAAAATGAGCAGTTCTTC
D: NA
J: TRBJ2-1
V: TRBV19
size: NA

CDR3: CTSSQSLRGNYGYTF
DNA: TGCACCAGCAGCCAAAGTCTCAGGGGCAACTATGGCTACACCTTC
D: NA
J: TRBJ1-2
V: TRBV1
size: NA

CDR3: CASSPEGGNQPQHF
DNA: TGTGCCAGCAGTCCGGAAGGGGGCAATCAGCCCCAGCATTTT
D: NA
J: TRBJ1-5
V: TRBV6-5
size: NA

CDR3: CASSQGLALYNEQFF
DNA: TGCGCCAGCAGCCAGGGGCTAGCCTTATACAATGAGCAGTTCTTC
D: NA
J: TRBJ2-1
V: TRBV4-3
size: NA

CDR3: CASSLPSGELFF
DNA: TGCGCCAGCAGCTTGCCTTCCGGGGAGCTGTTTTTT
D: NA
J: TRBJ2-2
V: TRBV5-1
size: NA

CDR3: CASSRDTEAFF
DNA: TGTGCCAGCAGTCGGGACACTGAAGCTTTCTTT
D: NA
J: TRBJ1-1
V: TRBV28
size: few

CDR3: CASSFQNEQFF
DNA: TGTGCCAGCAGCTTCCAGAATGAGCAGTTCTTC
D: NA
J: TRBJ2-1
V: TRBV5-4
size: NA

CDR3: CASNYNGNYYGYTF
DNA: TGTGCCAGTAATTATAACGGAAACTACTATGGCTACACCTTC
D: NA
J: TRBJ1-2
V: TRBV19
size: NA

CDR3: CASSMGTLSTDTQYF
DNA: TGTGCCAGTAGTATGGGGACACTAAGCACAGATACGCAGTATTTT
D: NA
J: TRBJ2-3
V: TRBV19
size: NA

CDR3: CASSVLAGGPVDTQYF
DNA: TGTGCCAGCAGCGTTCTAGCGGGAGGGCCCGTGGATACGCAGTATTTT
D: TRBD2
J: TRBJ2-3
V: TRBV9
size: few

CDR3: CAWSALTSGVSYEQYF
DNA: TGTGCCTGGAGTGCATTGACTAGCGGGGTCTCCTACGAGCAGTACTTC
D: TRBD2
J: TRBJ2-7
V: TRBV30
size: NA

CDR3: CASSASTNTGELFF
DNA: TGTGCCAGCAGCGCCTCTACGAACACCGGGGAGCTGTTTTTT
D: NA
J: TRBJ2-2
V: TRBV9
size: NA

CDR3: CAINGAGGGTDTQYF
DNA: TGTGCCATCAACGGAGCGGGAGGGGGGACAGATACGCAGTATTTT
D: TRBD2
J: TRBJ2-3
V: TRBV10-3
size: once

CDR3: CASSLGSHNEQFF
DNA: TGTGCCAGCAGCTTAGGCAGCCACAATGAGCAGTTCTTC
D: NA
J: TRBJ2-1
V: TRBV11-3
size: NA

CDR3: CASSGLGGGFNQPQHF
DNA: TGTGCCAGCAGTGGATTGGGAGGGGGCTTCAATCAGCCCCAGCATTTT
D: TRBD1
J: TRBJ1-5
V: TRBV6-1
size: NA

CDR3: CARSLGGSYEQYF
DNA: TGTGCCAGAAGCTTGGGCGGCTCCTACGAGCAGTACTTC
D: NA
J: TRBJ2-7
V: TRBV5-3
size: many

CDR3: CATMTLGQGTYNEQFF
DNA: TGTGCCACCATGACCCTGGGACAGGGGACCTACAATGAGCAGTTCTTC
D: TRBD1
J: TRBJ2-1
V: TRBV27
size: NA

CDR3: CASSYWPAGGRNIQYF
DNA: TGTGCCAGCAGTTACTGGCCAGCGGGGGGAAGAAACATTCAGTACTTC
D: TRBD2
J: TRBJ2-4
V: TRBV6-6
size: NA

CDR3: CASSAEGDNSYNEQFF
DNA: TGTGCCAGCTCTGCGGAGGGGGACAACTCATACAATGAGCAGTTCTTC
D: NA
J: TRBJ2-1
V: TRBV25-1
size: NA

CDR3: CATSRASYNEQFF
DNA: TGTGCCACCTCTAGGGCCTCCTACAATGAGCAGTTCTTC
D: NA
J: TRBJ2-1
V: TRBV15
size: few

CDR3: CASSPPGTSGANEQFF
DNA: TGCGCCAGCAGCCCCCCCGGGACTAGCGGGGCAAATGAGCAGTTCTTC
D: TRBD2
J: TRBJ2-1
V: TRBV4-1
size: NA

CDR3: CASSLAAGVGYNEQFF
DNA: TGTGCCAGCAGCTTAGCGGCGGGAGTAGGATACAATGAGCAGTTCTTC
D: TRBD2
J: TRBJ2-1
V: TRBV7-6
size: once

CDR3: CASSLDSTVNYGYTF
DNA: TGCGCCAGCAGCTTGGACTCGACAGTTAACTATGGCTACACCTTC
D: NA
J: TRBJ1-2
V: TRBV5-1
size: NA

CDR3: CASSVYHRGEGYNEQFF
DNA: TGTGCCAGCAGCGTCTACCATAGGGGGGAGGGGTACAATGAGCAGTTCTTC
D: NA
J: TRBJ2-1
V: TRBV9
size: NA

CDR3: CASSEVGAHTGELFF
DNA: TGTGCCAGCAGTGAGGTGGGGGCCCACACCGGGGAGCTGTTTTTT
D: NA
J: TRBJ2-2
V: TRBV2
size: once

CDR3: CSVEVGLAGGRYSTDTQYF
DNA: TGCAGCGTTGAAGTGGGACTAGCGGGGGGGCGGTACAGCACAGATACGCAGTATTTT
D: TRBD2
J: TRBJ2-3
V: TRBV29-1
size: NA